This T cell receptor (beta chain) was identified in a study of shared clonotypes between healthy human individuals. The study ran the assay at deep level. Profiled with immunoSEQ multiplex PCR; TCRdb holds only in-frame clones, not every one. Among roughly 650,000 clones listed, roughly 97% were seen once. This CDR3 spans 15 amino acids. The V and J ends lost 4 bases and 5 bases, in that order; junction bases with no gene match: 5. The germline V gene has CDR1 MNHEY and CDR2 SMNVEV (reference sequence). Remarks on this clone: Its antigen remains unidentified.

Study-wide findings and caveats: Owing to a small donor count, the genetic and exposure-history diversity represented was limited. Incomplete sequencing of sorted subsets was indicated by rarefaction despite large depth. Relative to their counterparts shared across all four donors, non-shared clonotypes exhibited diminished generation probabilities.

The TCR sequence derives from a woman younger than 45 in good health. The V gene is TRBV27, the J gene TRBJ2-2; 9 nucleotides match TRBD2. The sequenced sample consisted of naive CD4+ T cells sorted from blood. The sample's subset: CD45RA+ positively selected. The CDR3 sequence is CASSYATSGTGELFF. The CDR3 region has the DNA TGTGCCAGCAGTTATGCGACTAGCGGTACCGGGGAGCTGTTTTTT.